A selection of T cell receptor beta chains follows, all from one sample in a study of T cells in Graves' hyperthyroidism and ophthalmopathy. TCRdb processed the multiplex PCR reads anew with MiXCR; each CDR3 protein has one entry. Here the sample spans about 560,000 distinct CDR3 sequences, over 15% being singletons. Sample: blood. These receptors were obtained from a young woman with Graves' hyperthyroidism. Each CDR3 is given with its conserved first and last residue. A D gene is named only where the DNA matches it firmly. Some rows have no size entry. The others give once, few or many, or a class for an expanded clone.

d_gene	v_gene	abundance	j_gene	CDR3aa	CDR3nt
.	TRBV12-3/TRBV12-4	many	TRBJ2-3	CASSAPIRRDTQYF	TGTGCCAGCAGTGCCCCGATTAGACGGGATACGCAGTATTTT
.	TRBV20-1	many	TRBJ1-1	CSATDPPGQPNEAFF	TGCAGTGCTACAGATCCTCCGGGACAACCTAATGAAGCTTTCTTT
.	TRBV11-3	.	TRBJ2-2	CASSLDPSRAAGELFF	TGTGCCAGCAGCTTAGATCCGAGCAGGGCGGCCGGGGAGCTGTTTTTT
TRBD2	TRBV7-2	many	TRBJ2-1	CASSPLRGRENEQFF	TGTGCCAGCAGCCCCCTTCGCGGGAGGGAAAATGAGCAGTTCTTC
.	TRBV5-6	few	TRBJ2-6	CASSLFGDSGANVLTF	TGTGCCAGCAGCTTGTTCGGTGACTCTGGGGCCAACGTCCTGACTTTC
.	TRBV5-1	.	TRBJ1-1	CASSLVGALNTEAFF	TGCGCCAGCAGCTTGGTGGGGGCGTTGAACACTGAAGCTTTCTTT
.	TRBV19	few	TRBJ1-1	CASSIVGTPNTEAFF	TGTGCCAGTAGTATAGTTGGGACACCGAACACTGAAGCTTTCTTT
.	TRBV7-9	.	TRBJ1-3	CASSLAMTVLSGNTIYF	TGTGCCAGCAGCTTAGCCATGACAGTCCTCTCTGGAAACACCATATATTTT
.	TRBV12-3/TRBV12-4	.	TRBJ2-1	CASRPNRGNEQFF	TGTGCCAGCAGACCAAATAGAGGTAATGAGCAGTTCTTC
.	TRBV18	.	TRBJ2-3	CASSPLTSASPGDTQYF	TGTGCCAGCTCACCACTGACATCGGCTAGTCCGGGGGATACGCAGTATTTT
TRBD1	TRBV12-3/TRBV12-4	many	TRBJ2-7	CASSFGDRVLYEQYF	TGTGCCAGCAGTTTCGGGGACAGGGTGCTCTACGAGCAGTACTTC
.	TRBV2	many	TRBJ2-1	CASSVGRSNEQFF	TGTGCCAGCAGCGTTGGGAGATCCAATGAGCAGTTCTTC
TRBD1	TRBV5-1	few	TRBJ1-1	CASGQGLNTEAFF	TGCGCCAGCGGACAGGGGTTGAACACTGAAGCTTTCTTT
.	TRBV6-2/TRBV6-3	.	TRBJ2-7	CAGSYSEEAYEQYF	TGTGCCGGCAGTTACTCGGAAGAAGCCTACGAGCAGTACTTC
.	TRBV6-1	many	TRBJ1-1	CASSEALQSTEAFF	TGTGCCAGCAGTGAAGCGCTTCAGAGCACTGAAGCTTTCTTT
.	TRBV2	many	TRBJ2-3	CASSVTGGADTQYF	TGTGCCAGCAGTGTGACTGGTGGGGCAGATACGCAGTATTTT
TRBD2	TRBV5-1	.	TRBJ2-4	CASSPGLAGARKNIQYF	TGCGCCAGCAGCCCCGGACTAGCGGGGGCGAGGAAAAACATTCAGTACTTC
.	TRBV10-3	.	TRBJ1-2	CAISRDRRGYGYTF	TGTGCCATCAGCCGAGACAGGAGGGGCTATGGCTACACCTTC
.	TRBV3-1	few	TRBJ2-3	CASSQDNPRQAISTDTQYF	TGTGCCAGCAGCCAAGATAATCCACGGCAGGCTATAAGCACAGATACGCAGTATTTT
.	TRBV6-4	many	TRBJ2-3	CASSESGGLTDTQYF	TGTGCCAGCAGTGAGTCGGGGGGCCTCACAGATACGCAGTATTTT
TRBD1	TRBV7-8	.	TRBJ1-1	CASSLERGQAEAFF	TGTGCCAGCAGCTTGGAGAGGGGACAGGCTGAAGCTTTCTTT
.	TRBV7-8	.	TRBJ2-3	CASSLYTGMGSTDTQYF	TGTGCCAGCAGCTTATATACGGGGATGGGCTCCACAGATACGCAGTATTTT
.	TRBV6-1	.	TRBJ1-4	CASSEALREKLFF	TGTGCCAGCAGTGAAGCGCTTCGTGAAAAACTGTTTTTT
TRBD2	TRBV20-1	few	TRBJ2-7	CSARSTSGGPGEQYF	TGCAGTGCTAGATCGACTAGCGGGGGGCCGGGTGAGCAGTACTTC
.	TRBV15	.	TRBJ2-2	CATSREPTGELFF	TGTGCCACCAGCAGAGAGCCCACCGGGGAGCTGTTTTTT
.	TRBV18	.	TRBJ1-6	CASSPAGNYSPLHF	TGTGCCAGCTCACCGGCGGGGAACTACTCACCCCTCCACTTT
TRBD2	TRBV7-8	many	TRBJ2-1	CASSLVGTSGSYNEQFF	TGTGCCAGCAGCTTAGTGGGGACTAGCGGGAGTTACAATGAGCAGTTCTTC